Listed below are T cell receptor beta chains from one sample, sequenced in a study of CD8+CD57+ T cells in acquired aplastic anemia. TCRdb itself ran the reads through MiXCR, one entry per CDR3 protein. This table holds 150,000 to 200,000 distinct CDR3 sequences, approximately 44% found once. The specimen was sorted CD4+, CD8+, or CD8+CD57+ T cells (not recorded which) from PBMCs. The receptors stem from a human donor in good health. Both conserved end residues are part of each CDR3. Each record gives: D gene, CDR3 length, V gene, clone size, J gene, CDR3 protein, CDR3 DNA. The D gene is left open where the match is weak. Size is stated for part of the rows, as once, few or many counts, or as a class when the clone is expanded.

>TRBD2|16|TRBV11-2|once|TRBJ2-3
CASSLLAGGLTDTQYF
TGTGCCAGCAGCTTACTAGCGGGGGGGCTCACAGATACGCAGTATTTT
>-|14|TRBV19|-|TRBJ2-5
CASSTRDDQETQYF
TGTGCCAGTAGTACCCGGGACGACCAAGAGACCCAGTACTTC
>TRBD1|18|TRBV7-8|-|TRBJ2-7
CASSPGQGASPRSYEQYF
TGTGCCAGCAGCCCGGGACAGGGGGCGAGTCCGCGGTCCTACGAGCAGTACTTC
>-|12|TRBV20-1|many|TRBJ1-1
CSATKQGGGAFF
TGCAGTGCTACAAAACAGGGAGGGGGAGCTTTCTTT
>-|14|TRBV27|-|TRBJ2-7
CARSVYGRTNEQYF
TGTGCCCGCAGTGTCTACGGGAGAACGAACGAGCAGTACTTC
>-|11|TRBV29-1|medium-sized|TRBJ1-1
CSGQVYTEAFF
TGCAGCGGTCAAGTTTACACTGAAGCTTTCTTT
>-|12|TRBV11-3|many|TRBJ2-7
CASSPLKHEQYF
TGTGCCAGCAGCCCACTTAAGCACGAGCAGTACTTC
>TRBD2|17|TRBV9|many|TRBJ2-3
CASSARGGGAVTYTQYF
TGTGCCAGCAGCGCCCGAGGCGGGGGGGCCGTCACGTATACGCAGTATTTT
>-|13|TRBV12-3/TRBV12-4|-|TRBJ2-1
CASSFEIGYEQFF
TGTGCCAGCAGTTTCGAGATCGGGTACGAGCAGTTCTTC
>-|15|TRBV27|-|TRBJ1-5
CASSLSGQSNQPQHF
TGTGCCAGCAGTTTATCGGGGCAGAGCAATCAGCCCCAGCATTTT
>-|12|TRBV20-1|many|TRBJ2-7
CSANTGFYEQYF
TGCAGTGCCAACACAGGGTTTTACGAGCAGTACTTC
>-|18|TRBV20-1|few|TRBJ1-6
CSAREITGPNLYNSPLHF
TGCAGTGCTAGAGAAATAACAGGTCCGAACCTCTATAATTCACCCCTCCACTTT
>TRBD2|15|TRBV7-2|-|TRBJ2-7
CASSKSGGNSYEQYF
TGTGCCAGCAGCAAGAGCGGGGGGAACTCCTACGAGCAGTACTTC
>-|16|TRBV2|-|TRBJ1-2
CASTEGPGNGNYGYTF
TGTGCCAGCACCGAGGGGCCAGGGAATGGAAACTATGGCTACACCTTC
>-|13|TRBV7-7|-|TRBJ1-1
CASSLASNTETFF
TGCGCTAGCAGCTTAGCCTCGAACACTGAAACTTTCTTT
>-|13|TRBV19|many|TRBJ1-5
CASRQVSNQPQHF
TGTGCCAGCAGACAGGTTAGCAATCAGCCCCAGCATTTT
>-|13|TRBV24-1|-|TRBJ2-5
CATSAWGQETQYF
TGTGCCACCAGTGCTTGGGGGCAAGAGACCCAGTACTTC
>-|12|TRBV7-8|many|TRBJ2-3
CASSYGQIYQYF
TGTGCCAGCAGCTATGGACAGATCTATCAGTATTTT
>TRBD1|16|TRBV19|once|TRBJ1-5
CASRATGGVSNQPQHF
TGTGCCAGTAGAGCGACAGGGGGCGTGAGCAATCAGCCCCAGCATTTT
>-|15|TRBV7-3|many|TRBJ2-3
CASSQQSGPTDTQYF
TGTGCCAGCAGCCAACAGAGCGGCCCCACAGATACGCAGTATTTT
>-|13|TRBV2|once|TRBJ1-2
CASSAGRSYGYTF
TGTGCCAGCAGTGCGGGCAGATCCTATGGCTACACCTTC
>-|13|TRBV20-1|many|TRBJ1-1
CSAREQINTEAFF
TGCAGTGCTAGAGAGCAGATAAACACTGAAGCTTTCTTT
>-|13|TRBV5-4|-|TRBJ1-1
CASSFSDNTEAFF
TGTGCCAGCAGCTTTTCAGACAACACTGAAGCTTTCTTT
>TRBD1|13|TRBV6-1|many|TRBJ1-2
CASSDRGTYGYTF
TGTGCCAGCTCGGACAGGGGCACCTATGGCTACACCTTC
>-|16|TRBV7-3|-|TRBJ2-7
CASSWDRQGWPYEQYF
TGTGCCAGCAGCTGGGACCGGCAAGGATGGCCCTACGAGCAGTACTTC
>TRBD1|15|TRBV6-1|-|TRBJ2-5
CASSRPGQTQETQYF
TGTGCCAGCAGTCGACCGGGACAGACACAAGAGACCCAGTACTTC
>-|14|TRBV3-1|few|TRBJ1-5
CASSPPGSNQPQHF
TGTGCCAGCAGCCCACCAGGTAGCAATCAGCCCCAGCATTTT
>TRBD1|15|TRBV2|-|TRBJ2-5
CASSGTGGPQETQYF
TGTGCCAGCAGTGGAACAGGGGGCCCCCAAGAGACCCAGTACTTC
>TRBD2|16|TRBV11-1|-|TRBJ2-1
CASSLGFAGEPLEQFF
TGTGCCAGCAGCTTGGGTTTCGCGGGAGAACCGTTAGAGCAGTTCTTC
>TRBD1|14|TRBV10-3|-|TRBJ1-6
CATDLQGVGSPLHF
TGTGCCACCGATCTACAGGGGGTAGGGTCACCCCTCCACTTT
>-|14|TRBV19|once|TRBJ1-6
CASSSYSYNSPLHF
TGTGCCAGTAGTTCCTACTCCTATAATTCACCCCTCCACTTT
>-|11|TRBV25-1|-|TRBJ2-1
CAWGSSNEQFF
TGTGCCTGGGGAAGTTCCAATGAGCAGTTCTTC
>TRBD2|14|TRBV3-1|many|TRBJ2-7
CASSRSSGSYEQYF
TGTGCCAGCAGCCGATCTAGCGGGAGCTACGAGCAGTACTTC
>TRBD2|13|TRBV7-8|-|TRBJ2-5
CASSSGGAETQYF
TGTGCCAGCAGCTCGGGGGGGGCAGAGACCCAGTACTTC
>-|11|TRBV29-1|many|TRBJ2-7
CSVDQGYEQYF
TGCAGCGTTGACCAAGGTTACGAGCAGTACTTC
>-|12|TRBV20-1|-|TRBJ1-2
CSASSGKDGYTF
TGCAGTGCTAGTTCGGGGAAGGATGGCTACACCTTC
>-|15|TRBV7-8|-|TRBJ2-5
CASSSHGDNQETQYF
TGTGCCAGCAGCTCCCATGGGGACAACCAAGAGACCCAGTACTTC
>-|12|TRBV7-2|-|TRBJ2-7
CASSLRPYEQYF
TGTGCCAGCAGCTTAAGGCCCTACGAGCAGTACTTC
>-|12|TRBV10-3|-|TRBJ1-4
CASSRADEKLFF
TGTGCCAGCAGCAGGGCGGATGAAAAACTGTTTTTT
>-|13|TRBV7-2|many|TRBJ2-7
CASSLGTHYEQYF
TGTGCCAGCAGTTTAGGGACTCACTACGAGCAGTACTTC
>-|11|TRBV6-1|-|TRBJ2-1
CASGVSNEQFF
TGTGCCAGCGGCGTGAGCAATGAGCAGTTCTTC
>TRBD1|12|TRBV7-9|once|TRBJ2-1
CASSWTGNEQFF
TGTGCCAGCAGCTGGACAGGGAATGAGCAGTTCTTC
>-|14|TRBV6-1|few|TRBJ2-1
CASSEAGGHNEQFF
TGTGCCAGCAGTGAAGCGGGGGGGCACAATGAGCAGTTCTTC
>TRBD2|16|TRBV7-9|many|TRBJ2-1
CASSLGRLAEYNEQFF
TGTGCCAGCAGCTTAGGAAGACTAGCGGAATACAATGAGCAGTTCTTC
>-|16|TRBV13|-|TRBJ1-6
CASSLLGGQGNSPLHF
TGTGCCAGCAGCTTACTGGGGGGGCAGGGTAATTCACCCCTCCACTTT
>TRBD1|15|TRBV20-1|many|TRBJ1-2
CSAKTGGWYNYGYTF
TGCAGTGCTAAGACAGGGGGCTGGTATAACTATGGCTACACCTTC
>TRBD2|15|TRBV20-1|many|TRBJ2-1
CSAPRLAGVWNEQFF
TGCAGTGCCCCACGTCTAGCGGGAGTCTGGAATGAGCAGTTCTTC
>-|14|TRBV24-1|-|TRBJ1-1
CATSDSNLNTEAFF
TGTGCCACCAGTGATTCTAACTTGAACACTGAAGCTTTCTTT
>-|12|TRBV29-1|-|TRBJ1-2
CSVGGATSGNTF
TGCAGCGTTGGGGGGGCCACCTCTGGAAACACCTTC
>-|13|TRBV3-1|many|TRBJ2-7
CASSQIASYEQYF
TGTGCCAGCAGCCAGATAGCCTCCTACGAGCAGTACTTC
>TRBD2|16|TRBV24-1|many|TRBJ2-7
CATSDPSPAGVDEQYF
TGTGCCACCAGTGACCCCTCCCCAGCGGGAGTGGACGAGCAGTACTTC
>TRBD2|15|TRBV10-3|many|TRBJ2-3
CASSESSGFTDTQYF
TGTGCCAGCAGTGAGTCTAGCGGATTCACAGATACGCAGTATTTT
>TRBD2|16|TRBV7-9|many|TRBJ2-3
CASSPGTSGGTDTQYF
TGTGCCAGCAGCCCCGGGACTAGCGGGGGAACAGATACGCAGTATTTT
>-|15|TRBV10-3|-|TRBJ2-5
CAISESTRLTETQYF
TGTGCCATCAGTGAGTCGACTAGGCTAACGGAGACCCAGTACTTC
>-|17|TRBV7-9|-|TRBJ1-2
CASSPGWRGALGDGYTF
TGTGCCAGCAGCCCTGGGTGGAGGGGCGCCTTGGGCGACGGCTACACCTTC
>-|15|TRBV4-3|-|TRBJ2-1
CASSLQGEGNNEQFF
TGCGCCAGCAGCCTCCAAGGGGAAGGGAACAATGAGCAGTTCTTC
>-|13|TRBV25-1|-|TRBJ1-2
CASSEGWDYGYTF
TGTGCCAGCAGTGAAGGATGGGACTATGGCTACACCTTC
>TRBD1|15|TRBV20-1|-|TRBJ2-7
CSARDRTGGNYEQYF
TGCAGTGCTAGAGATCGTACAGGGGGTAACTACGAGCAGTACTTC
>-|15|TRBV3-1|-|TRBJ1-3
CASSLRSSSGNTIYF
TGTGCCAGCAGCCTCCGGAGTAGCTCTGGAAACACCATATATTTT